Included here is one T cell receptor beta chain sequence, with context. The germline V gene has CDR1 LNHDA and CDR2 SQIVND (reference sequence). The CDR3 totals 13 residues. The germline V and J ends were trimmed by 7 bases and 2 bases, with 11 bases remaining between them. The data were taken from a study of T cell changes during pregnancy in multiple sclerosis. Assay: immunoSEQ multiplex PCR; the TCRdb copy retains only in-frame clones and omits some. The sample records about 89,000 clones, 90% to 95% being singletons. The TCR sequence derives from a female donor with multiple sclerosis, enrolled in a pregnancy study. The genes are TRBV19 and TRBJ2-5, with a tentative D call TRBD1 (6 bases). Source: peripheral blood, taken in the third trimester of pregnancy. This CDR3 reads CASNNRAQETQYF. In DNA form, the CDR3 reads TGTGCCAGTAACAACAGGGCTCAAGAGACCCAGTACTTC.